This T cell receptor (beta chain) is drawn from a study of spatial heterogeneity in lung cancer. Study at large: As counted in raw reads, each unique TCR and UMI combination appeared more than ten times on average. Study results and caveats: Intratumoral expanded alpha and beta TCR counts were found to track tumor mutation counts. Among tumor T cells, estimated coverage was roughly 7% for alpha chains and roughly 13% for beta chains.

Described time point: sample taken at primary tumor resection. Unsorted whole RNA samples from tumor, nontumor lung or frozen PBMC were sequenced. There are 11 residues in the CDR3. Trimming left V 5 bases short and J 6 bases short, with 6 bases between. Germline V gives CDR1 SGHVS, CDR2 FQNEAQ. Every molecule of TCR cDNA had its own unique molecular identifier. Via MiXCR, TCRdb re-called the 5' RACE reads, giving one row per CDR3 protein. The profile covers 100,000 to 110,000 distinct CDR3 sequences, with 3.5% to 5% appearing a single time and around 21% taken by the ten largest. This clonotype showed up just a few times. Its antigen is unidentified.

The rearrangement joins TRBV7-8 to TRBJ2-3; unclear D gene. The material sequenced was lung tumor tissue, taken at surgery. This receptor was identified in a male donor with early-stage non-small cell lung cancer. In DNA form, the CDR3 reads TGTGCCAGCAGCCAGGTCGATACGCAGTATTTT. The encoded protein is CASSQVDTQYF.